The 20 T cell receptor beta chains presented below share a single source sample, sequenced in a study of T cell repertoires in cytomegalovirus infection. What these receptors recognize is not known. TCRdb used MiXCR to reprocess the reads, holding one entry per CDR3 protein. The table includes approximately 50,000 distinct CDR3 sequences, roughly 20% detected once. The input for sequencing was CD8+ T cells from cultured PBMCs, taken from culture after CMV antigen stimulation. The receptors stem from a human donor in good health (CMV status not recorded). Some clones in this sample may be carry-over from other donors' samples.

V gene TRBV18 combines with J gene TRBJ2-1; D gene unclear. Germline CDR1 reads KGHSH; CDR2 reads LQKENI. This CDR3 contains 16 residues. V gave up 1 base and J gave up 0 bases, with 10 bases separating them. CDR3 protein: CASSPQPGSSYNEQFF. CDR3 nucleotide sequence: TGTGCCAGCTCACCACAACCGGGTAGCTCCTACAATGAGCAGTTCTTC.

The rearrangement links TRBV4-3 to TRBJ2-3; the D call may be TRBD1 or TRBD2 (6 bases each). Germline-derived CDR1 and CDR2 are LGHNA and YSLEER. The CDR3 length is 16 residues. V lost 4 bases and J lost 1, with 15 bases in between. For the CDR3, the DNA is TGCGCCAGCAGCCTTTTTCGGGGGCCACGCACAGATACGCAGTATTTT. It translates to CASSLFRGPRTDTQYF.

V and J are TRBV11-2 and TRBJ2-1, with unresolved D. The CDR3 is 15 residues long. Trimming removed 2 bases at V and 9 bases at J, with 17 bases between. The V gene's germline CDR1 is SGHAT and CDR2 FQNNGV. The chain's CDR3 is CASSLSSGDGPEQFF. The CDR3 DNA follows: TGTGCCAGCAGCTTAAGTAGTGGCGACGGCCCTGAGCAGTTCTTC. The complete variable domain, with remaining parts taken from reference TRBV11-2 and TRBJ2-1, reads EAGVAQSPRYKIIEKRQSVAFWCNPISGHATLYWYQQILGQGPKLLIQFQNNGVVDDSQLPKDRFSAERLKGVDSTLKIQPAKLEDSAVYLCASSLSSGDGPEQFFGPGTRLTVL.

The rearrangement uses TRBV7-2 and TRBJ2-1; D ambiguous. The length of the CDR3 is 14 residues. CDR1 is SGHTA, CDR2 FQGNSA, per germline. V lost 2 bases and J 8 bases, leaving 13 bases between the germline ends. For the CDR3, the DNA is TGTGCCAGCAGCTTATTAGGACCAATGGATGAGCAGTTCTTC. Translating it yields CASSLLGPMDEQFF.

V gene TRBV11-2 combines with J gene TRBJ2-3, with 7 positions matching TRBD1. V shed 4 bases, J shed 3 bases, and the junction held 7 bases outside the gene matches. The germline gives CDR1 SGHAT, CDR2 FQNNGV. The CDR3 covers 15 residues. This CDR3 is CASSSPRDRTDTQYF. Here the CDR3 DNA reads TGTGCCAGCAGCTCCCCCCGGGACAGAACAGATACGCAGTATTTT.

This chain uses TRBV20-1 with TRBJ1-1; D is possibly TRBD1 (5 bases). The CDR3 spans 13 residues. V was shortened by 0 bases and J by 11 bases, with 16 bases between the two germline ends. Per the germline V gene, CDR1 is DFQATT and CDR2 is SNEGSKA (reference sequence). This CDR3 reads CSARDPQGIDAFF. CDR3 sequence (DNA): TGCAGTGCTAGAGACCCCCAGGGAATCGACGCTTTCTTT.

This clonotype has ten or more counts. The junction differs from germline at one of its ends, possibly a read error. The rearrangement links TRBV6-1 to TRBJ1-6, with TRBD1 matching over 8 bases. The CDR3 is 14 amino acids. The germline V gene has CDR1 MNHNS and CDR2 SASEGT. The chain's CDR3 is CASSDPPKRQGPYF. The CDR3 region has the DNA TGTGCCAGCAGCGACCCACCGAAAAGACAGGGGCCATACTTT.

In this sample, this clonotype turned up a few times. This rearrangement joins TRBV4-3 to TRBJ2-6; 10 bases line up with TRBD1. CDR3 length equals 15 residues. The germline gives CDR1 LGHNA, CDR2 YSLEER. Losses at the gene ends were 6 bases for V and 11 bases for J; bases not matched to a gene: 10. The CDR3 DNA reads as TGCGCCAGCAGTCCGGGACAGGGGAATTCGGACGTCCTGACTTTC. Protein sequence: CASSPGQGNSDVLTF.

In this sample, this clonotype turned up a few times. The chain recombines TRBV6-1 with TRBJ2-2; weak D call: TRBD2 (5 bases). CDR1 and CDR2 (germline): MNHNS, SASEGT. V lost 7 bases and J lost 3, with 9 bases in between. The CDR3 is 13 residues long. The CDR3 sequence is CASTRGDTGELFF. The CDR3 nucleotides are TGTGCCAGCACCCGGGGAGACACCGGGGAGCTGTTTTTT.

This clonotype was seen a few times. The CDR3 here is CASSPKRLYNEQFF. For the CDR3, the DNA is TGTGCCAGCAGCCCAAAGCGTCTTTACAATGAGCAGTTCTTC. The chain employs TRBV7-9 and TRBJ2-1; D uncertain. Trimming pared 5 bases from V and 4 bases from J, leaving 12 bases between. The CDR3 contains 14 residues. The germline CDR1 and CDR2 sequences are SEHNR and FQNEAQ (reference sequence).

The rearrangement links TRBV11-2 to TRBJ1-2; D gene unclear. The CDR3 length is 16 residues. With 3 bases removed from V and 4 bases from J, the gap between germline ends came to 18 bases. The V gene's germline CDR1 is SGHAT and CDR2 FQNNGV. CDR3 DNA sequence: TGTGCCAGCAGCTTCCCCCACCTACCAGGCCTCTATGGCTACACCTTC. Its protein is CASSFPHLPGLYGYTF.

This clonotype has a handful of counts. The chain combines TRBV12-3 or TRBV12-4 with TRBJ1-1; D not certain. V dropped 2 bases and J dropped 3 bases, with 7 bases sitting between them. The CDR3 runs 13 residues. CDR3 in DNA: TGTGCCAGCAGTTTAATCTGGGACACTGAAGCTTTCTTT. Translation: CASSLIWDTEAFF.

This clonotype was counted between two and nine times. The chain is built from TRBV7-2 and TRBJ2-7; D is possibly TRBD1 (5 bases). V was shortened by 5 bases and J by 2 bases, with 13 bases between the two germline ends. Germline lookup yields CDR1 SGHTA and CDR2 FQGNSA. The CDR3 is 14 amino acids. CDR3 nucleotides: TGTGCCAGCAGCCGAGGTTCAGGGACCTACGAGCAGTACTTC. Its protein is CASSRGSGTYEQYF.

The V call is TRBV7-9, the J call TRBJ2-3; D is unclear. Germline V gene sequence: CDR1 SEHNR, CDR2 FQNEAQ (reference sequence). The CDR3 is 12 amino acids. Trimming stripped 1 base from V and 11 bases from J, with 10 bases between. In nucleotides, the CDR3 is TGTGCCAGCAGCTTAGAAAACCCTTTGCAGTATTTT. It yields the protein CASSLENPLQYF.

CDR3 sequence: CSGHAGAVYNEQFF. The DNA for the CDR3 is TGCAGCGGTCATGCTGGGGCGGTCTACAATGAGCAGTTCTTC. The chain recombines TRBV29-1 with TRBJ2-1; TRBD1 is a possible D gene (5 bases). Trimming stripped 7 bases from V and 3 bases from J, with 16 bases between. CDR1 and CDR2 (germline): SQVTM, ANQGSEA. This CDR3 is built from 14 residues.

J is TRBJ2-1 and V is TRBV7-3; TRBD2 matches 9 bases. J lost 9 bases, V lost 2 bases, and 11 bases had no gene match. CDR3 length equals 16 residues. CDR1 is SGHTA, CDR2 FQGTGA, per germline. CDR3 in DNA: TGTGCCAGCAGCTTATCCGCGGGAGGGCCAAGGGGTGAGCAGTTCTTC. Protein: CASSLSAGGPRGEQFF.

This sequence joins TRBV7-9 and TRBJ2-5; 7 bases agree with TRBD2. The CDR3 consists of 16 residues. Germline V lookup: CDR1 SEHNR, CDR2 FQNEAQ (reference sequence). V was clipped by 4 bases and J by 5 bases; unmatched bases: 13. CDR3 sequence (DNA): TGTGCCAGCAGCTCCAGCGGGGATCCTTTAGGGGAGACCCAGTACTTC. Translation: CASSSSGDPLGETQYF. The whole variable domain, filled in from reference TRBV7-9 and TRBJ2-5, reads DTGVSQNPRHKITKRGQNVTFRCDPISEHNRLYWYRQTLGQGPEFLTYFQNEAQLEKSRLLSDRFSAERPKGSFSTLEIQRTEQGDSAMYLCASSSSGDPLGETQYFGPGTRLLVL.

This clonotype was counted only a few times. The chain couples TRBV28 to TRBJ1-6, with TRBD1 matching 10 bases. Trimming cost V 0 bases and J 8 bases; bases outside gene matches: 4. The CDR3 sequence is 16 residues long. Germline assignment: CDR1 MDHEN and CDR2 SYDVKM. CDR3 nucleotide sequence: TGTGCCAGCAGTTTATGGGGGGACAGGGGTTATTCACCCCTCCACTTT. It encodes CASSLWGDRGYSPLHF.

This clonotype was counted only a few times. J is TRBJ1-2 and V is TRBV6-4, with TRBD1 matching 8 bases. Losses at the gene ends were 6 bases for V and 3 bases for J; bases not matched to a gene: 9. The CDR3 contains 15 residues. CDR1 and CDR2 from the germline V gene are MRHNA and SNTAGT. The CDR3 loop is CASREADRADYGYTF. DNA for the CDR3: TGTGCCAGCAGGGAGGCGGACAGGGCCGACTATGGCTACACCTTC.

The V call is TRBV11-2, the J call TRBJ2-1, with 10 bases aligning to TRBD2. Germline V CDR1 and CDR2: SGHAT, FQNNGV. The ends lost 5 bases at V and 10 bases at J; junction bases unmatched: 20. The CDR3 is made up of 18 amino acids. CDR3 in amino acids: CASSRYSGAGGPREEQFF. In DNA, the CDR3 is TGTGCCAGCAGCCGCTACTCAGGAGCGGGAGGGCCACGGGAAGAGCAGTTCTTC.